This passage covers 10 T cell receptor beta chains from one sample sequenced in a study of patients and donors after allogeneic stem cell transplantation. MiXCR, applied by TCRdb to the RT-PCR reads, yields one record per CDR3 protein. The sample lists approximately 150,000 distinct CDR3 sequences, 30% seen once, with roughly 3.2% in the top ten. Sequencing used blood, either unsorted or a sorted T cell fraction (not recorded which). The receptors come from a human donor who was either an allogeneic HSCT recipient or a stem cell or donor lymphocyte infusion donor (not recorded which). It is not recorded whose cells these are; they may come from a transplant donor.

This clonotype was counted a few times. V usage is TRBV7-9 and J usage is TRBJ2-7, with no clear D. V was cut by 5 bases and J by 1 base, with 12 bases left in between. The CDR3 runs to 14 residues. Germline assignment: CDR1 SEHNR and CDR2 FQNEAQ (reference sequence). CDR3 protein: CASSPIPSSYEQYF. In DNA form, the CDR3 reads TGTGCCAGCAGCCCTATACCCTCATCCTACGAGCAGTACTTC.

The rearrangement joins TRBV30 to TRBJ1-5; no clear D gene. The germline gives CDR1 GTSNPN, CDR2 SVGIG (reference sequence). The CDR3 totals 13 residues. V lost 3 bases and J 2 bases, leaving 8 bases between the germline ends. CDR3 sequence: CAWSPYGNQPQHF. CDR3 nucleotide sequence: TGTGCCTGGAGCCCCTACGGCAATCAGCCCCAGCATTTT.

This clonotype showed up just once. The rearrangement links TRBV7-2 to TRBJ2-1; 12 positions match TRBD2. Per germline, CDR1 SGHTA and CDR2 FQGNSA. The CDR3 spans 19 residues. V lost 7 bases and J lost 0; bases outside the gene matches: 13. CDR3 coding DNA: TGTGCCAGCAACCCTCCGGGACTAGCGGGCTCGAGCTCCTACAATGAGCAGTTCTTC. Translation gives CASNPPGLAGSSSYNEQFF.

The rearrangement links TRBV7-9 to TRBJ2-7; maybe TRBD2 (5 bases). V was shortened by 5 bases and J by 3 bases, with 17 bases between the two germline ends. Per germline, CDR1 SEHNR and CDR2 FQNEAQ (reference sequence). This CDR3 spans 15 amino acids. The CDR3 loop reads CASSVYGSSHYEQYF. DNA of the CDR3: TGTGCCAGCAGCGTCTATGGGTCTAGCCACTACGAGCAGTACTTC.

This clonotype has a handful of counts. The rearrangement uses TRBV5-1 and TRBJ2-4, with D perhaps matching TRBD1 (5 bases). The CDR3 has 17 amino acids. Trimming stripped 1 base from V and 0 bases from J, with 14 bases between. CDR1 and CDR2 from the germline V gene are SGHRS and YFSETQ. CDR3 sequence reads: CASSLSPDRIAKNIQYF. The DNA for the CDR3 is TGCGCCAGCAGCTTGTCCCCAGACAGAATAGCCAAAAACATTCAGTACTTC.

The chain couples TRBV10-3 to TRBJ2-7; weak D call: TRBD1 (5 bases). The CDR3 is 14 residues long. CDR1 is ENHRY and CDR2 is SYGVKD in the germline V gene. V was shortened by 4 bases and J by 3 bases, with 13 bases between the two germline ends. The CDR3, as DNA: TGTGCCATCAGTGTTAGGGGTTGGAGCTACGAGCAGTACTTC. Amino acid sequence: CAISVRGWSYEQYF.

The V and J genes are TRBV10-3 and TRBJ2-7, with 12 bases fitting TRBD1. There are 16 residues in the CDR3. V lost 4 bases and J lost 6; bases outside the gene matches: 10. CDR1 ENHRY and CDR2 SYGVKD come from the germline V gene. The CDR3 nucleotides are TGTGCCATCAGTGTATCCCTCGGGGACAGGGGGCCCGAGCAGTACTTC. Its translation: CAISVSLGDRGPEQYF.

This clonotype has just one count. J is TRBJ2-7 and V is TRBV7-9; possible D gene TRBD1, 6 bases. This CDR3 has 16 residues. V gave up 0 bases and J gave up 2 bases, with 14 bases separating them. Germline V gene lookup returns CDR1 SEHNR and CDR2 FQNEAQ (reference sequence). The CDR3 nucleotides are TGTGCCAGCAGCTTAGCAGGGGGACCCCTCCCCTACGAGCAGTACTTC. Its protein product is CASSLAGGPLPYEQYF.

Concerning this clonotype: A read error may be the cause here, since a much bigger clone is one base away. The J gene is TRBJ1-2, the V gene TRBV3-1, with a possible D match to TRBD1 (6 bases). This CDR3 comprises 13 residues. CDR1 is LGHDT, CDR2 YNNKEL, per germline (reference sequence). The CDR3 nucleotides are TGTGCCTGCAGCCAAGTACAGGGAGTTGGCTACACCTTC. Its translation: CACSQVQGVGYTF.

There are a few counts of this clonotype. This chain joins TRBV20-1 and TRBJ2-4; D is unresolved. Between the trimmed V and J ends, which lost 4 bases and 0 bases, there was a span of 10 bases. CDR1 is DFQATT, CDR2 SNEGSKA, per germline (reference sequence). The CDR3 spans 14 residues. CDR3 coding DNA: TGCAGTGCTACTCCTTTTATAGCCAAAAACATTCAGTACTTC. Translating it yields CSATPFIAKNIQYF.